The next 3 T cell receptor beta chains were all read from a single sample in a study of blood T cell repertoires in COVID-19. Libraries were prepared by immunoSEQ multiplex PCR; TCRdb keeps only in-frame clonotypes and omits some of them. The repertoire holds 230,000 or so clones, with about 87% as singletons. Sample: PBMCs or T cells enriched from blood (not recorded which). The receptors stem from a woman in her thirties or forties with acute COVID-19.

This rearrangement joins TRBV7-6 to TRBJ2-7; TRBD1 aligns across 9 bases. Germline assignment: CDR1 SGHVS and CDR2 FNYEAQ. The CDR3 consists of 16 residues. Unmatched junction bases numbered 12, after V lost 3 bases and J lost 6 bases. The CDR3 loop is CASSFSLGTGTSEQYF. The CDR3 DNA sequence: TGTGCCAGCAGCTTCTCCCTCGGGACAGGGACATCCGAGCAGTACTTC. Supplemented by reference TRBV7-6 and TRBJ2-7, the full variable domain reads GAGVSQSPRYKVTKRGQDVALRCDPISGHVSLYWYRQALGQGPEFLTYFNYEAQQDKSGLPNDRFSAERPEGSISTLTIQRTEQRDSAMYRCASSFSLGTGTSEQYFGPGTRLTVT.

The V call is TRBV10-1, the J call TRBJ1-2; 8 bases agree with TRBD1. The junction had 2 bases not matched to a gene; V was cut back by 0 bases and J by 8 bases. Germline V gene sequence: CDR1 WNHNN, CDR2 SYGVQD (reference sequence). The CDR3 runs to 13 residues. In DNA, the CDR3 is TGCGCCAGCAGTGAGTCGGGACAGGAAGGCTACACCTTC. Translating it yields CASSESGQEGYTF.

The J gene is TRBJ2-6, the V gene TRBV19; 8 bases are shared with TRBD2. Per germline, CDR1 LNHDA and CDR2 SQIVND (reference sequence). The CDR3 has 17 residues. V gave up 1 base and J gave up 0 bases; unmatched junction bases: 2. DNA of the CDR3: TGTGCCAGTAGTATAGGGACTAGCAGCTCTGGGGCCAACGTCCTGACTTTC. It codes for CASSIGTSSSGANVLTF. Full variable domain (missing parts from reference TRBV19 and TRBJ2-6): DGGITQSPKYLFRKEGQNVTLSCEQNLNHDAMYWYRQDPGQGLRLIYYSQIVNDFQKGDIAEGYSVSREKKESFPLTVTSAQKNPTAFYLCASSIGTSSSGANVLTFGAGSRLTVL.